This T cell receptor beta chain is from a study of shared clonotypes between healthy human individuals. General study results and limits: Naive subsets generally exceeded memory subsets in estimated richness.

V lost 6 bases to trimming and J lost 5 bases, with 8 bases between them. CDR1 is MDHEN and CDR2 is SYDVKM in the germline V gene. The CDR3 sequence is 12 residues long. With respect to this clone: Its target is unknown. The sample holds other DNA sequences that translate to the same CDR3.

In the original processing: Filtering differed for immunoSEQ, which gave only junction sequences without quality scores. Method: immunoSEQ multiplex PCR; TCRdb's copy keeps in-frame clones and lacks some. The V and J calls and clone size were taken over from that table, and D and trimming were inferred from the DNA. The data hold 600,000 to 750,000 clones, with roughly 70% observed a single time. This chain links TRBV28 with TRBJ1-5, with no clear D. The sequenced sample was memory CD4+ T cells sorted from blood. This sample's subset: CD45RA-negative fraction. The receptor's source is a woman under 40 in good health. CDR3 DNA: TGTGCCAGCAGCCTCAGTCATCAGCCCCAGCATTTT. It yields the protein CASSLSHQPQHF.